Below are 10 T cell receptor beta chains sequenced from a single sample in a study of T-cell memory formation after mild COVID-19. MiXCR was run by TCRdb on the 5' RACE reads, yielding one entry per CDR3 protein. The sample has approximately 300,000 distinct CDR3 sequences, 8% to 10% seen once; the top ten hold 22%. The sequencing sample was made of PBMCs or a T cell subset sorted from them (not recorded which). The receptors shown here come from a man in his late teens or twenties who had mild COVID-19 (a few samples of this study predate the infection). Cell type and time point are not known.

The CDR3 protein is CASSRTTEAFF. The CDR3 DNA reads as TGTGCCAGCAGTAGGACCACTGAAGCTTTCTTT. The rearrangement links TRBV6-2 or TRBV6-3 to TRBJ1-1, with no clear D. V lost 5 bases, J lost 4 bases, and 5 bases lay in between. The length of the CDR3 is 11 residues. Germline CDR1 MNHEY, CDR2 SVGEGT.

This clonotype was counted at least ten times. The chain employs TRBV18 and TRBJ1-5, with TRBD1 as a possible D gene (5 bases). Trimming shortened V by 2 bases and J by 7 bases, and 12 bases separated the two germline ends. The CDR3 runs to 14 residues. The germline CDR1 and CDR2 sequences are KGHSH and LQKENI. The CDR3, as DNA: TGTGCCAGCTCACCAGGGGCAGGCGAGCAGCCCCAGCATTTT. Its protein product is CASSPGAGEQPQHF.

This clonotype was picked up a small number of times. The rearrangement joins TRBV4-2 to TRBJ1-1, with D possibly TRBD1 on 5 matching bases. CDR1 and CDR2 (germline): LGHNA, YNFKEQ. This CDR3 is 15 amino acids long. Trimming stripped 0 bases from V and 5 bases from J, with 13 bases between. The chain's CDR3 is CASSQDARANTEAFF. DNA of the CDR3: TGTGCCAGCAGCCAAGATGCCAGGGCAAATACTGAAGCTTTCTTT.

The gene calls are TRBV9 and TRBJ2-1; 9 nucleotides agree with TRBD2. The CDR3 length is 16 residues. Trimming took 0 bases from V and 6 from J; bases not matched to a gene: 7. The germline V gene has CDR1 SGDLS and CDR2 YYNGEE. The CDR3 DNA sequence: TGTGCCAGCAGCGTAGAGGCTAGCGGGGTAGGCAATGAGCAGTTCTTC. It codes for CASSVEASGVGNEQFF.

This clonotype was recorded at least ten times. The chain couples TRBV6-5 to TRBJ2-7; unclear D gene. Germline CDR1 MNHEY, CDR2 SVGAGI. Trimming removed 6 bases at V and 6 bases at J, with 15 bases between. This CDR3 is built from 13 residues. CDR3 sequence reads: CASRSFYDSEQYF. The CDR3 DNA is TGTGCCAGCAGGTCCTTCTATGATTCCGAGCAGTACTTC.

The rearrangement joins TRBV9 to TRBJ2-1, with D hard to call. Trimming left V 1 base short and J 6 bases short, with 5 bases between. This CDR3 has 12 residues. Germline CDR1 reads SGDLS; CDR2 reads YYNGEE. For the CDR3, the DNA is TGTGCCAGCAGCGTAATGGGCAATGAGCAGTTCTTC. Protein: CASSVMGNEQFF.

The V gene is TRBV18, the J gene TRBJ2-7, with D perhaps matching TRBD1 (6 bases). Trimming removed 1 base at V and 3 bases at J, with 13 bases between. The germline gives CDR1 KGHSH, CDR2 LQKENI. The CDR3 consists of 15 residues. The DNA of the CDR3 is TGTGCCAGCTCACCACTGGACAGAGTATTCTACGAGCAGTACTTC. Translation: CASSPLDRVFYEQYF.

V and J are TRBV5-1 and TRBJ2-2, with TRBD1 matching over 7 bases. J lost 4 bases, V lost 4 bases, and 7 bases had no gene match. The CDR3 is 15 amino acids. CDR1 and CDR2 from the germline V gene are SGHRS and YFSETQ. CDR3 nucleotide sequence: TGCGCCAGCAGCCCCCCCGGACAGGTCACCGGGGAGCTGTTTTTT. It yields the protein CASSPPGQVTGELFF.

This clonotype was seen a handful of times. V usage is TRBV10-3 and J usage is TRBJ2-5; 7 bases are a match to TRBD2. The V gene end was trimmed by 5 bases and the J gene end by 5 bases; junction bases not matched to a gene: 5. The CDR3 length is 13 residues. Per germline, CDR1 ENHRY and CDR2 SYGVKD. The DNA of the CDR3 is TGTGCCATCAGTCGGGAGGTGAAGGAGACCCAGTACTTC. This sequence encodes CAISREVKETQYF.

The genes are TRBV12-3 or TRBV12-4 and TRBJ1-2; D is undetermined. The CDR3 has 14 residues. The ends were cut back, 3 bases at V and 6 bases at J, with 14 bases in the middle. CDR3 amino acids: CASSLVPGSHGYTF. The DNA of the CDR3 is TGTGCCAGCAGTTTGGTCCCGGGGAGCCATGGCTACACCTTC.